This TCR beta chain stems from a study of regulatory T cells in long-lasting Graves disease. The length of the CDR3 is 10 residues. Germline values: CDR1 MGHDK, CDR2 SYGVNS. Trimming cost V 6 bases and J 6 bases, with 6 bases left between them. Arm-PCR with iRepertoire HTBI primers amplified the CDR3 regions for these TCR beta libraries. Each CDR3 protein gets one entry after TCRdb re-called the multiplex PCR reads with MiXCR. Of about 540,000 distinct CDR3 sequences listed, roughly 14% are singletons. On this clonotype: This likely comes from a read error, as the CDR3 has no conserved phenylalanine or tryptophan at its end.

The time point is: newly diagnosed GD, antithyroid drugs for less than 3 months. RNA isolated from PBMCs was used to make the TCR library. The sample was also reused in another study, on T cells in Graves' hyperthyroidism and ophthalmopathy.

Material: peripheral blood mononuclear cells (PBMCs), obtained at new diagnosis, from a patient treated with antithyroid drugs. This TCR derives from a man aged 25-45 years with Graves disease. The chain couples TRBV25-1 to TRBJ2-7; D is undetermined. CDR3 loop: CASRAAEQYC. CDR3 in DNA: TGTGCCAGCAGGGCGGCCGAGCAGTACTGC.